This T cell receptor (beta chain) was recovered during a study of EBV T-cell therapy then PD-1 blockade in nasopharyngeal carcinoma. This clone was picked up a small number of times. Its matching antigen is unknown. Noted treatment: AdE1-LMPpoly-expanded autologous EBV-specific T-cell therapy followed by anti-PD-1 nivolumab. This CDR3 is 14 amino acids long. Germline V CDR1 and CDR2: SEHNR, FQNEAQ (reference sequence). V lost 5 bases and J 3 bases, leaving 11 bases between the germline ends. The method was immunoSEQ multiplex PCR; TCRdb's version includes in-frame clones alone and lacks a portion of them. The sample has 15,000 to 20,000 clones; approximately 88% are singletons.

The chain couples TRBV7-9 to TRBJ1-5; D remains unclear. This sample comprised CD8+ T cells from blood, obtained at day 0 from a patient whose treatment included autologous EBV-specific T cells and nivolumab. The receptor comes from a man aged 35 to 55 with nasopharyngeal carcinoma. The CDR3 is CASSAHTANQPQHF. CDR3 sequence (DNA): TGTGCCAGCAGCGCACATACAGCCAATCAGCCCCAGCATTTT.